The 2 T cell receptor beta chains presented below share a single source sample, sequenced in a study of early T cells in non-severe SARS-CoV-2 infection. TCRdb re-derived calls from the 5' RACE reads in MiXCR, one entry per CDR3 protein. The repertoire includes about 25,000 distinct CDR3 sequences, about 5.5% of them detected once, and 2.4% sits in the top ten. The sequenced sample was whole blood. The receptor set was obtained from an adult who was a healthcare worker with PCR-confirmed SARS-CoV-2 infection or an uninfected control (not recorded which).

This clonotype turned up a few times. The genes are TRBV12-3 or TRBV12-4 and TRBJ1-5; no definite D call. The CDR3 length is 9 residues. The V gene lost 10 bases and the J gene lost 6 bases, with 4 bases spanning the gap. The CDR3 DNA sequence: TGTGCCACAATTCAGCCCCAGCATTTT. Translation: CATIQPQHF.

This clonotype was seen many times. The chain links TRBV29-1 to TRBJ1-2, with 8 bases identical to TRBD1. This CDR3 spans 11 amino acids. Germline CDR1 and CDR2: SQVTM and ANQGSEA. The junction had 3 bases not matched to a gene; V was cut back by 7 bases and J by 5 bases. The CDR3 here is CSGQGTYGYTF. Here the CDR3 DNA reads TGCAGCGGACAGGGGACGTATGGCTACACCTTC.